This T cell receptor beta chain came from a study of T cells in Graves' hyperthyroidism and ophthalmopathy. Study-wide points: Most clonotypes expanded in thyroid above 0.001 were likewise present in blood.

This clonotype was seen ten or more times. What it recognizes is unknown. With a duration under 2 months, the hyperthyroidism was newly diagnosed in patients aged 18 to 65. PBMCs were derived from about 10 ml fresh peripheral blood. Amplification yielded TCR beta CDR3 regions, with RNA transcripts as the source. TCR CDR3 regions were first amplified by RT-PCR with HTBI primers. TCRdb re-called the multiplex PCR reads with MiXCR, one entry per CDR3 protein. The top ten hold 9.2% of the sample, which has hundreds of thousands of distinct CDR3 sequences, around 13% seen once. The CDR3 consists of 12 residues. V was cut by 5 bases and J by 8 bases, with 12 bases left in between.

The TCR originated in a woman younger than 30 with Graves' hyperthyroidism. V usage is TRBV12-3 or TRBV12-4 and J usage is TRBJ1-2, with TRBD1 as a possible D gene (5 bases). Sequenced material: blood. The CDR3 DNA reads TGTGCCAGCAGTGGGGACTACGGAGGCTACACCTTC. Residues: CASSGDYGGYTF.